Below are 27 T cell receptor beta chains sequenced from a single sample in a study of post-analysis software for immune sequencing data. Findings and limits, study-wide: Patients had higher frequencies than controls of roughly 5 TRBV segments, including TRBV5-6, TRBV5-1 and TRBV20-1.

No cognate antigen is known for these TCRs. cDNA libraries for TCR beta contained unique molecular identifiers. TCRdb re-called the PCR reads through MiXCR, storing one row per CDR3 protein. The sample records hundreds of thousands of distinct CDR3 sequences, roughly 45% being singletons. The sample taken for sequencing was blood. These receptors all come from a girl aged 10 to 17 with multiple sclerosis.

This clonotype was counted only a few times. The chain joins TRBV20-1 to TRBJ2-1; D not resolved. V gave up 4 bases and J gave up 3 bases, with 4 bases separating them. The CDR3 consists of 11 residues. Germline V gene data show CDR1 as DFQATT and CDR2 as SNEGSKA (reference sequence). CDR3 region: CSAKLYNEQFF. Written as DNA, the CDR3 is TGCAGTGCTAAACTCTACAATGAGCAGTTCTTC.

Many counts were recorded for this clonotype. DNA for the CDR3: TGCAGCGTTGAGGGAGACAGGGGGCTGACTGGGGCCAACGTCCTGACTTTC. Translation: CSVEGDRGLTGANVLTF. The rearrangement links TRBV29-1 to TRBJ2-6; 10 nucleotides match TRBD1. This CDR3 region has 17 residues. Germline CDR1 SQVTM, CDR2 ANQGSEA. V lost 3 bases, J lost 2 bases, and 7 bases stayed unmatched. Together with reference TRBV29-1 and TRBJ2-6, the CDR3 gives the full variable domain: SAVISQKPSRDICQRGTSLTIQCQVDSQVTMMFWYRQQPGQSLTLIATANQGSEATYESGFVIDKFPISRPNLTFSTLTVSNMSPEDSSIYLCSVEGDRGLTGANVLTFGAGSRLTVL.

This clonotype has just a few counts. The rearrangement links TRBV27 to TRBJ1-2; 8 nucleotides agree with TRBD1. The CDR3 loop spans 15 amino acids. The V segment lost 2 bases and the J segment 7 bases; nucleotides outside the gene matches: 9. Germline values: CDR1 MNHEY, CDR2 SMNVEV (reference sequence). The DNA for the CDR3 is TGTGCCAGCAGTTTAAACAGGGGGTGGTCCGGTGGCTACACCTTC. This sequence encodes CASSLNRGWSGGYTF.

This clonotype has just a few counts. This chain connects TRBV29-1 to TRBJ2-1, with 7 bases identical to TRBD1. Germline V gene sequence: CDR1 SQVTM, CDR2 ANQGSEA. This CDR3 spans 15 amino acids. After removal of 1 base from V and 8 bases from J, the junction contained 11 bases not matched to a gene. Here the CDR3 DNA reads TGCAGCGTTGAAGTCGGTAAGGGGGCGTTCGATGAGCAGTTCTTC. This codes for CSVEVGKGAFDEQFF.

This clonotype was seen more than once but under ten times. CDR3: CATSRQGSETQYF. CDR3 nucleotides: TGTGCCACCAGCAGACAGGGATCAGAGACCCAGTACTTC. The V and J genes are TRBV15 and TRBJ2-5; weak D call: TRBD1 (5 bases). The V gene's germline CDR1 is LNHNV and CDR2 YYDKDF (reference sequence). Trimming took 2 bases from V and 4 from J, leaving 8 bases between them. The CDR3 totals 13 residues.

The chain couples TRBV7-6 to TRBJ2-7; TRBD2 agrees at 11 bases. In germline, CDR1 is SGHVS, CDR2 FNYEAQ. Losses at the gene ends were 4 bases for V and 3 bases for J; bases not matched to a gene: 14. The CDR3 is made up of 18 amino acids. The CDR3 spells CASSSSSGGLAEGYEQYF. For the CDR3, the DNA is TGTGCCAGCAGCTCATCCTCGGGGGGACTAGCGGAGGGCTACGAGCAGTACTTC.

The chain joins TRBV6-2 or TRBV6-3 to TRBJ2-1; D is possibly TRBD1 or TRBD2 (6 bases each). This CDR3 is 14 amino acids long. Germline CDR1 reads MNHEY; CDR2 reads SVGEGT. Deletions cut 7 bases from V and 4 bases from J, with 14 bases between. CDR3 amino acids: CASNPRGAYNEQFF. CDR3 in DNA: TGTGCCAGCAACCCTAGGGGGGCTTACAATGAGCAGTTCTTC.

The V call is TRBV6-5, the J call TRBJ2-1, with TRBD2 as a possible D gene (7 bases). Trimming cost V 2 bases and J 6 bases, with 17 bases left between them. Germline V gene lookup returns CDR1 MNHEY and CDR2 SVGAGI. CDR3 length equals 16 residues. The CDR3 loop reads CASSYGFWGGINEQFF. CDR3 in DNA: TGTGCCAGCAGTTACGGGTTCTGGGGGGGCATCAATGAGCAGTTCTTC.

The rearrangement uses TRBV3-1 and TRBJ2-2; D possibly matches TRBD1 or TRBD2 (5 bases each). V was shortened by 1 base and J by 4 bases, with 10 bases between the two germline ends. This CDR3 spans 15 amino acids. CDR1 and CDR2 (germline): LGHDT, YNNKEL (reference sequence). The CDR3, as DNA: TGTGCCAGCAGCCAAGTACGAGGGACCACCGGGGAGCTGTTTTTT. It translates to CASSQVRGTTGELFF.

A word on this clonotype: Sequence at one end of the junction differs from germline and may be a read error. The genes are TRBV28 and TRBJ2-4, with D perhaps assigned TRBD1 or TRBD2 (6 bases each). In germline, CDR1 is MDHEN, CDR2 SYDVKM. CDR3 length: 15 residues. The CDR3 region is CASSSAGEAKNIQYF. The CDR3 bases are TGTGCCAGCAGTTCGGCAGGGGAGGCCAAGAACATTCAGTACTTC.

The chain is built from TRBV27 and TRBJ2-1, with D perhaps TRBD2 (5 bases). The V end lost 4 bases, the J end lost 10 bases, and 11 bases lay between the germline ends. Germline CDR1 MNHEY, CDR2 SMNVEV (reference sequence). The CDR3 runs 12 residues. The CDR3 DNA follows: TGTGCCAGCAGTTCGTCTCGAGGGGAGCAGTTCTTC. This translates into CASSSSRGEQFF.

The chain has TRBV7-3 and TRBJ2-7, with D unclear. Germline CDR1 is SGHTA and CDR2 is FQGTGA. With 5 bases removed from V and 5 bases from J, the gap between germline ends came to 13 bases. The CDR3 is 13 amino acids. Here the CDR3 reads CASSLQDVDEQYF. CDR3 nucleotides: TGTGCCAGCAGCCTCCAGGACGTGGACGAGCAGTACTTC. Combining the CDR3 with reference TRBV7-3 and TRBJ2-7 gives the whole variable domain GAGVSQTPSNKVTEKGKYVELRCDPISGHTALYWYRQSLGQGPEFLIYFQGTGAADDSGLPNDRFFAVRPEGSVSTLKIQRTERGDSAVYLCASSLQDVDEQYFGPGTRLTVT.

The V and J genes are TRBV7-9 and TRBJ2-7; weak D call: TRBD1 (6 bases). Trimming cost V 4 bases and J 5 bases, with 18 bases left between them. CDR1 is SEHNR, CDR2 FQNEAQ, per germline (reference sequence). The CDR3 contains 15 residues. In DNA form, the CDR3 reads TGTGCCAGCAGCTCCCTCAGGAACAGGGCCCACGAGCAGTACTTC. Its protein is CASSSLRNRAHEQYF.

The rearrangement uses TRBV7-9 and TRBJ1-4; the D gene is possibly TRBD1 (6 bases). V was clipped by 5 bases and J by 5 bases, with 15 bases between them. The CDR3 covers 15 residues. Germline assignment: CDR1 SEHNR and CDR2 FQNEAQ (reference sequence). The CDR3 bases are TGTGCCAGCAGCCCCCGAGCAGGGGCAAATGAAAAACTGTTTTTT. This translates into CASSPRAGANEKLFF.

The V and J genes are TRBV18 and TRBJ2-6; D unresolved. Germline V gene lookup returns CDR1 KGHSH and CDR2 LQKENI. Trimming stripped 3 bases from V and 0 bases from J, with 9 bases between. The CDR3 length is 16 residues. CDR3 DNA: TGTGCCAGCTCACCGAAAGGCAACTCTGGGGCCAACGTCCTGACTTTC. Encoded protein: CASSPKGNSGANVLTF.

V gene TRBV7-9 combines with J gene TRBJ2-6; 8 nucleotides line up with TRBD1. The trim removed 2 bases at V and 1 base at J, leaving 4 bases unmatched. This CDR3 has 17 amino acids. Germline CDR1 reads SEHNR; CDR2 reads FQNEAQ (reference sequence). The CDR3 spells CASSLPQGGSGANVLTF. CDR3 nucleotide sequence: TGTGCCAGCAGCTTACCACAGGGGGGTTCTGGGGCCAACGTCCTGACTTTC.

This clonotype showed up just a few times. The chain is built from TRBV7-2 and TRBJ2-5; possible D gene TRBD1, 6 bases. The V gene lost 2 bases and the J gene lost 4 bases, with 11 bases spanning the gap. The CDR3 runs 14 residues. The germline gives CDR1 SGHTA, CDR2 FQGNSA. In DNA form, the CDR3 reads TGTGCCAGCAGCTTACCCACAGGGCTAGAGACCCAGTACTTC. Protein: CASSLPTGLETQYF.

This clonotype was picked up a small number of times. V is TRBV7-9 and J is TRBJ1-2; the match to TRBD1 covers 9 bases. This CDR3 spans 13 amino acids. The V segment lost 7 bases and the J segment 7 bases; nucleotides outside the gene matches: 7. Germline V lookup: CDR1 SEHNR, CDR2 FQNEAQ (reference sequence). CDR3 sequence: CASTQDRGRGYTF. The CDR3 DNA reads as TGTGCCAGCACCCAGGACAGGGGCCGTGGCTACACCTTC.

This chain links TRBV12-3 or TRBV12-4 with TRBJ1-2, with D hard to call. The CDR3 covers 13 residues. With 3 bases removed from V and 13 bases from J, the gap between germline ends came to 18 bases. The CDR3 loop is CASSFSPQPPPTF. The CDR3 nucleotides are TGTGCCAGCAGTTTTTCGCCCCAGCCGCCTCCCACCTTC.

This clonotype was observed a handful of times. The chain couples TRBV28 to TRBJ2-7, with TRBD1 identical over 7 bases. Germline V gene lookup returns CDR1 MDHEN and CDR2 SYDVKM. J gave up 3 bases and V 10 bases, and 9 bases lay outside the gene matches. This CDR3 is 13 amino acids long. The CDR3 nucleotides are TGTGCCAACTTTACAGGGGACCGCTACGAGCAGTACTTC. This sequence encodes CANFTGDRYEQYF.

This chain links TRBV30 with TRBJ1-5, with TRBD1 matching over 9 bases. V lost 0 bases, J lost 6 bases, and 3 bases stayed unmatched. This CDR3 has 14 amino acids. CDR1 is GTSNPN, CDR2 SVGIG, per germline (reference sequence). This chain's CDR3 is CAWSVGQGRQPQHF. CDR3 nucleotides: TGTGCCTGGAGTGTGGGACAGGGACGTCAGCCCCAGCATTTT.

This clonotype occurred a few times. V gene TRBV7-9 combines with J gene TRBJ1-1, with TRBD1 identical over 8 bases. The J segment lost 1 base and the V segment lost 4 bases, leaving 2 bases of the junction unmatched. Germline CDR1 and CDR2: SEHNR and FQNEAQ (reference sequence). This CDR3 has 14 amino acids. The CDR3, as DNA: TGTGCCAGCAGCTACGGACAGGGGAACACTGAAGCTTTCTTT. This encodes CASSYGQGNTEAFF.

This chain connects TRBV6-1 to TRBJ2-3; 9 bases map to TRBD2. V gave up 7 bases and J gave up 0 bases; unmatched junction bases: 5. CDR3 length equals 15 residues. Looked up from germline, CDR1 is MNHNS and CDR2 is SASEGT. CDR3 sequence (DNA): TGTGCCAGCAACACACTAGCGGGCAGCACAGATACGCAGTATTTT. Translating gives CASNTLAGSTDTQYF.

This rearrangement joins TRBV15 to TRBJ2-7; 7 nucleotides agree with TRBD2. V was pared by 0 bases and J by 2 bases, with 16 bases of the junction left unmatched. The CDR3 length is 19 residues. CDR1 and CDR2 from the germline V gene are LNHNV and YYDKDF (reference sequence). Here the CDR3 DNA reads TGTGCCACCAGCAGAGATCCGACCGACCCGGGGGGAATAACCTACGAGCAGTACTTC. Residues: CATSRDPTDPGGITYEQYF. Full variable domain (rest looked up from reference TRBV15 and TRBJ2-7): DAMVIQNPRYQVTQFGKPVTLSCSQTLNHNVMYWYQQKSSQAPKLLFHYYDKDFNNEADTPDNFQSRRPNTSFCFLDIRSPGLGDTAMYLCATSRDPTDPGGITYEQYFGPGTRLTVT.

The chain joins TRBV5-1 to TRBJ1-1, with D possibly TRBD1 on 6 matching bases. The CDR3 has 14 residues. Germline assignment: CDR1 SGHRS and CDR2 YFSETQ. Trimming removed 4 bases at V and 1 base at J, with 11 bases between. The CDR3 region has the DNA TGCGCCAGCAGCATGGGACACCAGAACACTGAAGCTTTCTTT. Its translation: CASSMGHQNTEAFF.

CDR3 protein: CASSFKGTDYTLGDEQFF. The DNA of the CDR3 is TGTGCCAGCAGTTTTAAGGGGACAGATTATACCCTTGGGGATGAGCAGTTCTTC. The J gene is TRBJ2-1, the V gene TRBV27, with 7 bases matching TRBD1. The CDR3 length is 18 residues. The V segment lost 3 bases and the J segment 8 bases; nucleotides outside the gene matches: 19. The V gene's germline CDR1 is MNHEY and CDR2 SMNVEV (reference sequence).

V gene TRBV15 combines with J gene TRBJ2-1, with D perhaps matching TRBD1 (6 bases). Trimming left V 5 bases short and J 5 bases short, with 16 bases between. CDR3 length equals 15 residues. Germline V CDR1 and CDR2: LNHNV, YYDKDF (reference sequence). The CDR3 region is CATSPPGTFDNEQFF. CDR3 DNA: TGTGCCACCAGCCCACCCGGGACATTCGACAATGAGCAGTTCTTC.